This TCR beta chain was sequenced during a study of blood T cell repertoires in COVID-19. Germline CDR1 reads SGHDN; CDR2 reads FVKESK. The CDR3 spans 16 residues. V was trimmed by 5 bases and J by 0 bases, leaving 15 bases between them. The authors' processing: Reference gene primer amplification gave nucleated cell count estimates. Some clones are missing from TCRdb's copy, which holds only in-frame ones; the method was immunoSEQ multiplex PCR. The V and J calls and clone size were taken over from that table, and D and trimming were inferred from the DNA. The sample consists of 200,000 to 250,000 clones, 85% of them appearing once.

The chain uses TRBV14 and TRBJ2-3; D is possibly TRBD1 (6 bases). Sequenced input: peripheral blood. The clonotype was recovered from a man aged 45-65 years who had recovered from COVID-19. The CDR3 sequence: CASSSQGTSSTDTQYF. CDR3 in DNA: TGTGCCAGCAGCTCTCAGGGGACGTCTAGCACAGATACGCAGTATTTT.